The clone carrying this TCR beta chain came up a few times. For the second PCR, which ran for roughly 6 to 12 cycles, a sample-barcoded 5' primer and a J-beta primer mix were used. A single record per CDR3 protein comes from TCRdb applying MiXCR to the 5' RACE reads. The sample carries around 1,500,000 distinct CDR3 sequences, 28% recorded once. V was trimmed by 6 bases and J by 2 bases, leaving 15 bases between them. Germline lookup yields CDR1 MDHEN and CDR2 SYDVKM. This CDR3 contains 15 residues. The sample originates from a study of blood T cells in healthy people across ages. V and J are TRBV28 and TRBJ2-3, with D maybe TRBD1 (6 bases). The receptor was derived from a woman between 25 and 40 years old in good health. Input material: blood. The CDR3 coding sequence is TGTGCCAGCAGATCAGGGGACCTATCCACAGATACGCAGTATTTT. It specifies CASRSGDLSTDTQYF. The variable domain in full, completed from reference TRBV28 and TRBJ2-3, reads DVKVTQSSRYLVKRTGEKVFLECVQDMDHENMFWYRQDPGLGLRLIYFSYDVKMKEKGDIPEGYSVSREKKERFSLILESASTNQTSMYLCASRSGDLSTDTQYFGPGTRLTVL.